This TCR beta chain emerged from a study of T-cell memory formation after mild COVID-19. TCRdb re-derived calls from the 5' RACE reads in MiXCR, one entry per CDR3 protein. The table records 140,000 to 150,000 distinct CDR3 sequences, 19% of them present only once. The CDR3 covers 14 residues. From germline, CDR1 is SGHRS and CDR2 YFSETQ. V dropped 4 bases and J dropped 6; count of bases not matched to a gene: 4. The material sequenced was PBMCs or a T cell subset sorted from them (not recorded which). This sequence originates from an adult woman who had mild COVID-19 (a few samples of this study predate the infection). Cell type and time point are not known. V usage is TRBV5-1 and J usage is TRBJ2-2; 9 positions match TRBD1. CDR3 nucleotide sequence: TGCGCCAGCAGCGGCGGGACAGGGTCCGGGGAGCTGTTTTTT. Protein: CASSGGTGSGELFF.